A single sample is the source of the 32 T cell receptor beta chains below, sequenced in a study of blood T cell repertoires in COVID-19. Sequenced by immunoSEQ multiplex PCR; TCRdb stores in-frame clones only, minus some. The sample lists 200,000 to 300,000 clones, around four fifths occurring once. The sequenced sample consisted of peripheral blood. Every receptor here comes from a woman in her sixties or seventies with active or convalescent COVID-19.

The chain joins TRBV2 to TRBJ2-1; 7 bases are a match to TRBD2. Looked up from germline, CDR1 is SNHLY and CDR2 is FYNNEI. V lost 6 bases and J lost 9; bases outside the gene matches: 8. This CDR3 is built from 13 residues. The CDR3 DNA sequence: TGTGCCAGCAGCCCCCGGGAGGAGGGTGAGCAGTTCTTC. This codes for CASSPREEGEQFF.

The chain joins TRBV5-1 to TRBJ2-5; the D is unclear. Germline CDR1 SGHRS, CDR2 YFSETQ. Trimming removed 0 bases at V and 3 bases at J, with 6 bases between. CDR3 length equals 13 residues. The CDR3 loop is CASSLVQEETQYF. CDR3 in DNA: TGCGCCAGCAGCTTGGTTCAGGAAGAGACCCAGTACTTC.

This chain links TRBV19 with TRBJ1-3; 10 bases align to TRBD1. The CDR3 loop spans 16 amino acids. With V trimmed by 6 bases and J by 1 base, 6 bases remained unmatched. Germline V gene sequence: CDR1 LNHDA, CDR2 SQIVND (reference sequence). The DNA for the CDR3 is TGTGCCAGTAGGAGCCGGGACAGGGGATCTGGAAACACCATATATTTT. As protein: CASRSRDRGSGNTIYF.

This rearrangement joins TRBV28 to TRBJ2-1, with 7 bases aligning to TRBD1. CDR1 and CDR2 from the germline V gene are MDHEN and SYDVKM. This CDR3 comprises 15 residues. With 2 bases clipped from V and 3 bases from J, the junction kept 4 bases outside the gene matches. The CDR3 protein is CASSLEGAGYNEQFF. The CDR3 nucleotides read TGTGCCAGCAGTTTAGAGGGGGCGGGCTACAATGAGCAGTTCTTC.

The genes are TRBV7-3 and TRBJ2-2; tentative D call: TRBD1 (6 bases). This CDR3 comprises 14 residues. Germline assignment: CDR1 SGHTA and CDR2 FQGTGA. The V end was cut by 4 bases, the J end by 4 bases, with 10 bases between. The CDR3 coding sequence is TGTGCCAGCAGCTGGGGGCAGGGCACCGGGGAGCTGTTTTTT. This translates into CASSWGQGTGELFF.

V is TRBV9 and J is TRBJ2-1, with D possibly matching TRBD2 (5 bases). Trimming removed 3 bases from V and 3 bases from J, with 10 bases in between. CDR3 length: 14 residues. Germline values: CDR1 SGDLS, CDR2 YYNGEE. The CDR3 DNA reads TGTGCCAGCAGCGGAGAGGGCAGCTACAATGAGCAGTTCTTC. It specifies CASSGEGSYNEQFF.

The chain recombines TRBV28 with TRBJ1-1, with D perhaps matching TRBD1 (6 bases). This CDR3 is built from 13 residues. Germline CDR1 MDHEN, CDR2 SYDVKM. V shed 7 bases and J shed 1 base, with 10 bases lying between them. This CDR3 is CASKEDRNTEAFF. CDR3 DNA: TGTGCCAGCAAAGAGGACAGGAACACTGAAGCTTTCTTT.

The V call is TRBV11-3, the J call TRBJ2-6; D is unresolved. Germline V gene data show CDR1 as SGHNT and CDR2 as YENEEA. Trimming took off 0 bases at V and 6 bases at J, with 12 bases between the two ends. CDR3 size: 16 residues. CDR3 protein: CASSLDMREAANVLTF. For the CDR3, the DNA is TGTGCCAGCAGCTTAGATATGAGAGAGGCGGCCAACGTCCTGACTTTC.

The chain employs TRBV9 and TRBJ1-4, with 9 positions matching TRBD1. CDR1 SGDLS and CDR2 YYNGEE come from the germline V gene. CDR3 size: 16 residues. V dropped 4 bases and J dropped 3; count of bases not matched to a gene: 7. The CDR3 coding sequence is TGTGCCAGCAGCCCAAGGACAGGGGCGGCTAATGAAAAACTGTTTTTT. Its translation: CASSPRTGAANEKLFF.

The chain has TRBV6-6 and TRBJ2-3, with 12 bases identical to TRBD2. V shed 5 bases and J 2 bases; nucleotides not matched to a gene: 8. Germline CDR1 reads MNHNY; CDR2 reads SVGAGI (reference sequence). This CDR3 has 17 residues. Written as DNA, the CDR3 is TGTGCCAGCAGTCATCGCCGACTAGCGGGAGTCACAGATACGCAGTATTTT. It specifies CASSHRRLAGVTDTQYF.

This clone has only one observation. This chain joins TRBV21-1 and TRBJ2-7; TRBD1, the table's D call, lacks a check against the DNA. TRBV21-1 constitutes a pseudogene. The CDR3 runs to 16 residues. The CDR3 DNA follows: TGTGCCAGCAGCAAAGGCACGGGACAGGGGTCCTACGAGCAGTACGTC. It yields the protein CASSKGTGQGSYEQYV.

The rearrangement links TRBV25-1 to TRBJ2-7; 8 bases agree with TRBD1. V shed 3 bases, J shed 2 bases, and the junction held 6 bases outside the gene matches. The CDR3 covers 15 residues. CDR1 is MGHDK and CDR2 is SYGVNS in the germline V gene. The CDR3 is CASSENRDRTYEQYV. The CDR3 nucleotides are TGTGCCAGCAGTGAGAACCGGGACAGGACCTACGAGCAGTACGTC.

The chain is built from TRBV28 and TRBJ2-3, with a weak D call TRBD2 (6 bases). CDR1 and CDR2 (germline): MDHEN, SYDVKM. The CDR3 length is 16 residues. V was trimmed by 2 bases and J by 4 bases, leaving 16 bases between them. The CDR3 DNA sequence: TGTGCCAGCAGTTTAATTAGCGTGGGGGAGGCAGATACGCAGTATTTT. Translated, it gives CASSLISVGEADTQYF. Full variable domain (rest looked up from reference TRBV28 and TRBJ2-3): DVKVTQSSRYLVKRTGEKVFLECVQDMDHENMFWYRQDPGLGLRLIYFSYDVKMKEKGDIPEGYSVSREKKERFSLILESASTNQTSMYLCASSLISVGEADTQYFGPGTRLTVL.

J is TRBJ2-3 and V is TRBV14; 11 nucleotides line up with TRBD2. V was clipped by 0 bases and J by 1 base; unmatched bases: 9. The CDR3 is 19 amino acids. Germline CDR1 SGHDN, CDR2 FVKESK. CDR3 coding DNA: TGTGCCAGCAGCCAAGAAATAGCCACTAGCGGGAGACGCACAGATACGCAGTATTTT. Its translation: CASSQEIATSGRRTDTQYF.

V gene TRBV30 combines with J gene TRBJ2-7, with TRBD2 matching over 11 bases. The germline V gene encodes CDR1 GTSNPN and CDR2 SVGIG (reference sequence). V shed 1 base, J shed 2 bases, and the junction held 4 bases outside the gene matches. The CDR3 length is 15 residues. The CDR3 loop reads CAWSGGLAVTYEQYF. The DNA of the CDR3 is TGTGCCTGGAGTGGGGGACTAGCGGTTACCTACGAGCAGTACTTC.

The gene calls are TRBV5-1 and TRBJ2-1, with 9 bases matching TRBD2. Germline values: CDR1 SGHRS, CDR2 YFSETQ. The V segment lost 0 bases and the J segment 7 bases; nucleotides outside the gene matches: 8. CDR3 length: 16 amino acids. Here the CDR3 reads CASSLVASGIQNEQFF. CDR3 coding DNA: TGCGCCAGCAGCTTGGTTGCTAGCGGGATCCAGAATGAGCAGTTCTTC.

The chain combines TRBV27 with TRBJ1-1; D is possibly TRBD1 (5 bases). Trimming took off 4 bases at V and 8 bases at J, with 20 bases between the two ends. The germline CDR1 and CDR2 sequences are MNHEY and SMNVEV (reference sequence). This CDR3 has 15 residues. CDR3 in DNA: TGTGCCAGCAGTTCCCCTGGGACTCAGCTTAAGGAAGCTTTCTTT. This translates into CASSSPGTQLKEAFF.

V gene TRBV29-1 combines with J gene TRBJ2-5; 8 nucleotides agree with TRBD1. The CDR3 length is 12 residues. Trimming removed 6 bases from V and 1 base from J; junction bases left unmatched: 1. Germline V gene lookup returns CDR1 SQVTM and CDR2 ANQGSEA. In DNA form, the CDR3 reads TGCAGCGTGGGGACAGGCCAAGAGACCCAGTACTTC. It codes for CSVGTGQETQYF.

The J gene is TRBJ2-3, the V gene TRBV12-3 or TRBV12-4; D unresolved. The CDR3 extends over 12 amino acids. V was pared by 2 bases and J by 8 bases, with 8 bases between. The CDR3 sequence: CASSLLEVTQYF. CDR3 nucleotides: TGTGCCAGCAGTTTATTAGAGGTTACGCAGTATTTT.

The chain has TRBV5-1 and TRBJ1-3, with D possibly being TRBD1 (6 bases). Per germline, CDR1 SGHRS and CDR2 YFSETQ. V was pared by 0 bases and J by 0 bases, with 7 bases between. CDR3 length: 15 residues. The DNA of the CDR3 is TGCGCCAGCAGCTTGGGGACAGCCTCTGGAAACACCATATATTTT. Translation gives CASSLGTASGNTIYF.

The chain links TRBV7-8 to TRBJ2-1; D gene ambiguous. Germline values: CDR1 SGHVS, CDR2 FQNEAQ. Trimming removed 2 bases from V and 8 bases from J, with 7 bases in between. This CDR3 comprises 12 residues. The CDR3 protein is CASSLIRDEQFF. The CDR3 DNA reads TGTGCCAGCAGCTTAATCCGGGATGAGCAGTTCTTC.

The chain carries TRBV5-6 and TRBJ1-2; D is ambiguous. The CDR3 has 14 residues. CDR1 SGHDT and CDR2 YYEEEE come from the germline V gene. The V and J ends lost 1 base and 8 bases respectively, with 15 bases between them. The CDR3 DNA reads as TGTGCCAGCAGCTTGTTACCGCCAGCGAAGGGCTACACCTTC. Residues: CASSLLPPAKGYTF.

This chain uses TRBV11-3 with TRBJ2-2; 8 bases line up with TRBD2. After removal of 2 bases from V and 6 bases from J, the junction contained 14 bases not matched to a gene. The CDR3 sequence is 18 residues long. Germline V CDR1 and CDR2: SGHNT, YENEEA. Written as DNA, the CDR3 is TGTGCCAGCAGCTTACCCTCGGGACTAGATTTAGCGGCCGGGGAGCTGTTTTTT. As protein: CASSLPSGLDLAAGELFF.

CDR3 amino acids: CATSYRPGNTIYF. The CDR3 DNA follows: TGTGCCACCAGTTACAGGCCTGGAAACACCATATATTTT. The gene calls are TRBV15 and TRBJ1-3, with a weak D call TRBD1 (5 bases). Germline V gene data show CDR1 as LNHNV and CDR2 as YYDKDF (reference sequence). V lost 6 bases to trimming and J lost 2 bases, with 8 bases between them. The CDR3 length is 13 residues.

The J gene is TRBJ2-3, the V gene TRBV19; D perhaps matches TRBD2 (5 bases). Germline assignment: CDR1 LNHDA and CDR2 SQIVND (reference sequence). The CDR3 sequence is 15 residues long. V dropped 5 bases and J dropped 0 bases, with 12 bases sitting between them. The CDR3 protein is CASSAQAGSTDTQYF. The DNA for the CDR3 is TGTGCCAGTAGTGCCCAGGCGGGTAGCACAGATACGCAGTATTTT.

The genes are TRBV30 and TRBJ2-1, with TRBD2 identical over 9 bases. Germline-derived CDR1 and CDR2 are GTSNPN and SVGIG (reference sequence). The trim removed 1 base at V and 14 bases at J, leaving 9 bases unmatched. This CDR3 has 13 amino acids. CDR3 in amino acids: CAWSGRREGREFF. The CDR3 DNA sequence: TGTGCCTGGAGTGGGAGGCGGGAGGGCCGAGAGTTCTTC.

The V and J genes are TRBV6-1 and TRBJ2-1; 10 nucleotides match TRBD2. CDR1 is MNHNS, CDR2 SASEGT, per germline. This CDR3 comprises 14 residues. V shed 1 base and J 15 bases; nucleotides not matched to a gene: 9. Here the CDR3 DNA reads TGTGCCAGCAGTGAAGTGGGGACTAGCGATCCTACGTTCTTC. Protein: CASSEVGTSDPTFF.

The chain couples TRBV30 to TRBJ1-1, with D maybe TRBD1 (6 bases). V was pared by 8 bases and J by 2 bases, with 15 bases between. CDR3 size: 13 residues. Germline CDR1 is GTSNPN and CDR2 is SVGIG (reference sequence). The CDR3 DNA reads as TGTGCCAGACGACAGGCGCTCAACACTGAAGCTTTCTTT. This gives the protein CARRQALNTEAFF.

The genes are TRBV10-2 and TRBJ2-5; 7 bases match TRBD2. CDR1 and CDR2 (germline): WSHSY, SAAADI. This CDR3 region has 12 residues. V dropped 11 bases and J dropped 4; count of bases not matched to a gene: 7. The CDR3 loop is CADRGVGETQYF. Here the CDR3 DNA reads TGCGCCGACCGGGGGGTCGGAGAGACCCAGTACTTC.

The chain joins TRBV12-3 or TRBV12-4 to TRBJ1-1; 8 nucleotides align to TRBD1. V dropped 5 bases and J dropped 3; count of bases not matched to a gene: 2. The CDR3 extends over 13 amino acids. CDR3 in DNA: TGTGCCAGCAGTCTGACAGGGGACACTGAAGCTTTCTTT. Its translation: CASSLTGDTEAFF.

The chain uses TRBV27 and TRBJ2-7, with D possibly being TRBD1 (5 bases). CDR3 size: 16 residues. The germline gives CDR1 MNHEY, CDR2 SMNVEV (reference sequence). Trimming left V 6 bases short and J 2 bases short, with 20 bases between. As DNA, the CDR3 is TGTGCCAGCAGACGAACAGGTAAACCCTTGGCCTACGAGCAGTACTTC. Translating gives CASRRTGKPLAYEQYF.

V and J are TRBV4-2 and TRBJ1-2; D is unresolved. V lost 0 bases and J lost 4, with 9 bases in between. The CDR3 is 14 residues long. Germline CDR1 and CDR2: LGHNA and YNFKEQ. CDR3 sequence: CASSQDRTAYGYTF. The CDR3 nucleotides are TGTGCCAGCAGCCAAGATCGAACAGCCTATGGCTACACCTTC.